This TCR beta chain was identified during a study of T cell responses to AZD1222 COVID-19 vaccine. V lost 3 bases to trimming and J lost 2 bases, with 12 bases between them. In germline, CDR1 is SGHVS, CDR2 FNYEAQ. CDR3 length equals 15 residues. This table comes from immunoSEQ multiplex PCR, and its TCRdb copy is limited to in-frame clones, with some not included. The repertoire holds about 120,000 clones, about 85% seen once, with roughly 1.5% in the top ten. Comments on this clone: Its antigen remains unknown.

Points from the study as a whole: Per reports, nearly half of all spike-specific TCRs target regions that are unmutated in variants. Among vaccine-associated CD4 TCRs, coverage spanned spike, with dominance at 160-218 and 743-854.

The source of this sequence is an adult in good health. The specimen comprised peripheral blood, sampled on day 0 of AZD1222 vaccination. This chain links TRBV7-6 with TRBJ2-3, with a tentative D call TRBD1 (6 bases). CDR3 coding DNA: TGTGCCAGCAGCTTTACTGGGGGCACCACAGATACGCAGTATTTT. Encoded protein: CASSFTGGTTDTQYF.